The 4 T cell receptor beta chains reported below all come from one sample, sequenced in a study of patients and donors after allogeneic stem cell transplantation. TCRdb re-derived calls from the RT-PCR reads in MiXCR, one entry per CDR3 protein. This sample has about 150,000 distinct CDR3 sequences, with 20% to 25% found just once. Sequenced material: blood, either unsorted or a sorted T cell fraction (not recorded which). Source of these receptors: a human donor who was either an allogeneic HSCT recipient or a stem cell or donor lymphocyte infusion donor (not recorded which). It is not recorded whose cells these are; they may come from a transplant donor.

This clonotype occurred a few times. This rearrangement joins TRBV12-3 or TRBV12-4 to TRBJ1-2, with TRBD1 matching over 11 bases. V shed 2 bases, J shed 6 bases, and the junction held 5 bases outside the gene matches. CDR3 length equals 15 residues. The CDR3 is CASSLRGTGGDGYTF. CDR3 bases: TGTGCCAGCAGTTTAAGGGGGACAGGGGGAGATGGCTACACCTTC.

The J gene is TRBJ2-4, the V gene TRBV20-1; TRBD1 agrees at 8 bases. The CDR3 runs to 14 residues. J lost 6 bases, V lost 3 bases, and 7 bases had no gene match. The germline V gene has CDR1 DFQATT and CDR2 SNEGSKA (reference sequence). The CDR3 protein is CSASPRGLGNIQYF. CDR3 nucleotides: TGCAGTGCTAGCCCCAGGGGGCTGGGAAACATTCAGTACTTC.

The chain uses TRBV21-1 and TRBJ2-2; TRBD1 is the table's D call and was not checked against the DNA. TRBV21-1 is termed a pseudogene. CDR3 length: 17 residues. DNA of the CDR3: TGTGCCAGCAGCACCAGGGACGACTATACGAACACCGGGGAGCTGTTTTTT. This gives the protein CASSTRDDYTNTGELFF.

The chain combines TRBV5-5 with TRBJ2-3; TRBD1 is a possible D gene (5 bases). The length of the CDR3 is 16 residues. The germline V gene has CDR1 SGHKS and CDR2 YYEKEE (reference sequence). V lost 4 bases and J 2 bases, leaving 17 bases between the germline ends. The CDR3 protein is CASSATGSQFTDTQYF. CDR3 DNA: TGTGCCAGCAGCGCTACAGGTTCACAGTTCACAGATACGCAGTATTTT.